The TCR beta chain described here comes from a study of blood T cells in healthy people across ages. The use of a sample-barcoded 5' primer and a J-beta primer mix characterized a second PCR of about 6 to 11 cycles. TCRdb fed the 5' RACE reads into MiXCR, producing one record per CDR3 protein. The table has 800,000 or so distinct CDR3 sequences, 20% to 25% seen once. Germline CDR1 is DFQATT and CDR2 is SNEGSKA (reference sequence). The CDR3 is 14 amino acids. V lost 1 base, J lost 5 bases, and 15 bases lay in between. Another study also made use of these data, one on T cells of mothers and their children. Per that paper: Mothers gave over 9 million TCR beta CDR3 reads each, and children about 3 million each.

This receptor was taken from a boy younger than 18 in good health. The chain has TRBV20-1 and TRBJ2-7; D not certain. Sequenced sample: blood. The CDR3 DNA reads TGCAGTGCTAGAGTCCGGAAGCAAGGCAACGAGCAGTACTTC. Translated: CSARVRKQGNEQYF.